This T cell receptor (beta chain) was identified during a study of cytomegalovirus exposure and HLA in healthy donors. The CDR3 loop spans 15 amino acids. Germline V gene sequence: CDR1 GTSNPN, CDR2 SVGIG (reference sequence). The germline V and J ends were trimmed by 3 bases and 5 bases, with 20 bases remaining between them. Regarding the study as a whole: Previous analysis showed most TCR beta V segments were productive about 87% or about 30% of the time. Across donors, sequencing depth was assumed by presence/absence analyses to be roughly uniform. Several of the most significant clusters appeared, in a later analysis, to be linked to common viral pathogens.

Regarding this clone: The antigen remains undetermined.

PCR primers comprised 60 Vbeta and 13 Jbeta primers. Authors' methods: Later, 65 million to 90 million unique TCR beta chains were counted in an analysis, and some 9.9 million of them were shared. The protocol was immunoSEQ multiplex PCR, while the TCRdb copy is restricted to in-frame clones and leaves out a portion. V and J calls plus clone size are reproduced from that table; the DNA served to infer D and trimming. This sample's clone table lists about 51,000 clones. The chain links TRBV30 to TRBJ2-7; tentative D call: TRBD2 (5 bases). Sequencing input: PBMCs. The clonotype was recovered from a man between 40 and 49 years old in good health and CMV-seropositive. The CDR3 sequence is CAWRTMGFRKNEQYF. The CDR3 nucleotides read TGTGCCTGGAGGACTATGGGGTTTAGAAAGAACGAGCAGTACTTC.